What follows describes a single T cell receptor (beta chain). At least ten counts were recorded for this clonotype. What this receptor recognizes is not known. No base-level quality is on record; no much larger clone is a single base apart. What the time point label conveys for this sample: sample taken at primary tumor resection. For TCR sequencing, whole RNA was extracted from tumor and nontumor lung tissue, or from cryopreserved PBMC samples, and no cell sorting was done. Samples were obtained from 70 to 85 patients with early-stage, untreated non-small cell lung cancer from the lung TRACERx cohort. Patients were selected for TCR sequencing only if sufficient RNA was available from at least two tumor regions. The record originates from a study of spatial heterogeneity in lung cancer (dated by TCRdb to about 2019). In terms of the full investigation: Beta-chain transcripts were consistently detected in greater numbers than alpha-chain transcripts, which likely reflects a higher abundance of beta-chain transcripts. At surgery, over 200 tumor regions, roughly 62 matched nontumor lung samples and about 56 PBMC samples were TCR-sequenced for both alpha and beta chains. The study linked features of the TCR repertoire to counts of nonsynonymous mutations, which were determined by whole-exome sequencing of tumor tissue. In the raw uncorrected reads, each unique combination of TCR and UMI appeared more than ten times on average. The study quantitatively compared TCR alpha and beta repertoires across multiple tumor regions, matched nontumor lung and blood in non-small cell lung cancer.

Study-wide conclusions, independent of this receptor: Additional single-cell paired TCR alpha and beta sequencing was considered necessary to confirm, at a functional level, the hypothesis that regional TCRs recognize regional mutations. Ubiquitous expanded tumor TCRs were detected in blood more often at tumor resection than at routine follow-up.

Library generation was performed with 5' RACE. The instrument was a NextSeq 500. To allow correction of PCR and sequencing errors, the TCR library protocol tagged every TCR cDNA molecule with a unique molecular identifier. In the original analysis: TCR identification, UMI-based error correction and CDR3 extraction were performed with Decombinator tools. Expanded TCRs were defined as those above a frequency of 2 per 1,000, corresponding to the top 1% of the tumor frequency distribution. Each repertoire was subsampled 100 times to 5,000 TCRs, after which Renyi diversity was computed with the R vegan package. CDR3 similarity networks were built from amino acid triplet string-kernel similarity, with CDR3s being connected when pairwise similarity was above 0.82. The public reads were reanalyzed by TCRdb: fastp trimming at Q25, MiXCR alignment, in-frame beta chains only. Duplicate CDR3 protein sequences are folded into a single record with the most common DNA and genes. The V and J calls were determined by TCRdb, not by the authors. The sample table lists about 26,000 distinct CDR3 sequences, about 13% of them with a count of one. The ten largest clones represent about 26% of the sample.

From the cysteine up to the phenylalanine, the CDR3 has a length of 16 residues. Of all the DNA, just the CDR3 is kept, 48 bases in frame from base 1. For CDR1 and CDR2, the germline V gene (reference sequence) lists SEHNR and FQNEAQ. Trimming accounts for 5 bases at V and 0 bases at J, while the number of junction bases matched to no gene is 4. Source: PBMCs, taken at surgery. The chain was built from TRBV7-9 and TRBJ1-6, with 7 bases in between that match TRBD1. The origin of this receptor is a female donor with early-stage non-small cell lung cancer. The DNA sequence is TGTGCCAGCAGCGGGAACAGGGGCTCCTATAATTCACCCCTCCACTTT. The resulting protein is CASSGNRGSYNSPLHF. Beyond the CDR3, the reference TRBV7-9 and TRBJ1-6 genes provide the residues; the full variable domain reads: DTGVSQNPRHKITKRGQNVTFRCDPISEHNRLYWYRQTLGQGPEFLTYFQNEAQLEKSRLLSDRFSAERPKGSFSTLEIQRTEQGDSAMYLCASSGNRGSYNSPLHFGNGTRLTVT.